This T cell receptor beta chain was observed in a study of T-cell memory formation after mild COVID-19. Looking at the study overall: The two donors had largely donor-specific TCR clusters. Regarding the study as a whole: Clones contracting over day 15 to 85 were CD4/CD8 balanced, with later expanders leaning CD4+. Those CD4+ clones that contracted were mainly in CM and EM (CD8+ ones in EMRA).

The CDR3 has 13 residues. Trimming pared 4 bases from V and 3 bases from J, leaving 10 bases between. Per germline, CDR1 SGHRS and CDR2 YFSETQ. TCR alpha and TCR beta cDNA libraries carrying sample barcodes and UMIs were produced by 5'RACE using constant-segment primers. MiXCR was run by TCRdb on the 5' RACE reads, yielding one entry per CDR3 protein. The sample carries 150,000 to 200,000 distinct CDR3 sequences, around a tenth recorded once. This clonotype was found many times. Its specificity is unknown. This receptor was taken from a young man who had mild COVID-19 (a few samples of this study predate the infection). Cell type and time point are not known. This chain uses TRBV5-1 with TRBJ2-5; the D is unclear. The sequencing input was PBMCs or a T cell subset sorted from them (not recorded which). The CDR3 sequence: CASSRYTEETQYF. The CDR3 DNA is TGCGCCAGCAGCCGATACACTGAAGAGACCCAGTACTTC.